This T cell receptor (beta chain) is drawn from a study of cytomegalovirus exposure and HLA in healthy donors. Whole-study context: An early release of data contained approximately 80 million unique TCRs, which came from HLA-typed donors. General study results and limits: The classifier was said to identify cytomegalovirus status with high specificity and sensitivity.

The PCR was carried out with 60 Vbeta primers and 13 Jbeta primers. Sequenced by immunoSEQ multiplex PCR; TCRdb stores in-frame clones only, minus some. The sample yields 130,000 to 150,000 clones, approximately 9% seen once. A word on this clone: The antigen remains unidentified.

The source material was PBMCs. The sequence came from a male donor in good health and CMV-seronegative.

The CDR3 sequence: CASSSFRDNNEQFF. CDR3 DNA: TGTGCCAGCAGTTCCTTCCGGGACAATAATGAGCAGTTCTTC. The rearrangement uses TRBV28 and TRBJ2-1, with D maybe TRBD1 (6 bases). CDR1 and CDR2 from the germline V gene are MDHEN and SYDVKM. V lost 4 bases and J 7 bases, leaving 14 bases between the germline ends. This CDR3 has 14 amino acids.